One sample yielded the 28 T cell receptor beta chains listed below, sequenced in a study of cytomegalovirus exposure and HLA in healthy donors. The PCR used 60 Vbeta and 13 Jbeta primers. Data came from immunoSEQ multiplex PCR; TCRdb stores just in-frame clones and leaves some out. The table lists about 130,000 clones, 78% of them singletons. The sample taken for sequencing was PBMCs. The source of these receptors is a female donor in good health and CMV-seronegative.

The chain links TRBV7-3 to TRBJ2-3, with D hard to call. The germline V and J ends were trimmed by 2 bases and 0 bases, with 3 bases remaining between them. The CDR3 is 13 residues long. Germline CDR1 reads SGHTA; CDR2 reads FQGTGA. The CDR3 nucleotides are TGTGCCAGCAGCTTACCTAGCACAGATACGCAGTATTTT. Translated, it gives CASSLPSTDTQYF.

The V and J genes are TRBV5-1 and TRBJ2-2, with a possible D match to TRBD2 (6 bases). Trimming cost V 0 bases and J 6 bases, with 18 bases left between them. This CDR3 is 17 amino acids long. The germline V gene has CDR1 SGHRS and CDR2 YFSETQ. CDR3 sequence reads: CASSLALGGMEAGELFF. DNA for the CDR3: TGCGCCAGCAGCTTGGCCCTCGGCGGGATGGAGGCCGGGGAGCTGTTTTTT.

V is TRBV5-6 and J is TRBJ1-2; D is possibly TRBD1 (6 bases). Germline V gene sequence: CDR1 SGHDT, CDR2 YYEEEE. V lost 4 bases, J lost 3 bases, and 16 bases lay in between. This CDR3 has 15 amino acids. CDR3 in amino acids: CASSALNRDHYGYTF. CDR3 coding DNA: TGTGCCAGCAGCGCCTTAAACAGGGACCACTATGGCTACACCTTC.

This chain connects TRBV6-6 to TRBJ1-4; D call uncertain. This CDR3 spans 11 amino acids. The germline CDR1 and CDR2 sequences are MNHNY and SVGAGI (reference sequence). V shed 8 bases and J shed 5 bases, with 6 bases lying between them. The CDR3 here is CASQSNEKLFF. CDR3 DNA: TGTGCCAGCCAGTCAAATGAAAAACTGTTTTTT.

The genes are TRBV11-2 and TRBJ2-3, with 7 nucleotides matching TRBD2. This CDR3 spans 17 amino acids. CDR1 and CDR2 (germline): SGHAT, FQNNGV. The trim removed 1 base at V and 4 bases at J, leaving 11 bases unmatched. The CDR3 region has the DNA TGTGCCAGCAGCTTAGTCCCTGCGAGCGGGATCTCAGATACGCAGTATTTT. Encoded protein: CASSLVPASGISDTQYF.

This chain joins TRBV30 and TRBJ2-1; D is perhaps TRBD1 (5 bases). This CDR3 has 13 amino acids. Germline V gives CDR1 GTSNPN, CDR2 SVGIG (reference sequence). The V end lost 2 bases, the J end lost 5 bases, and 10 bases lay between the germline ends. The CDR3 DNA reads as TGTGCCTGGAGTAATAGGGGCAACAATGAGCAGTTCTTC. This encodes CAWSNRGNNEQFF.

The V and J genes are TRBV19 and TRBJ1-5; 8 bases map to TRBD1. Germline V gives CDR1 LNHDA, CDR2 SQIVND (reference sequence). The CDR3 sequence is 13 residues long. V shed 10 bases and J 4 bases; nucleotides not matched to a gene: 6. The DNA for the CDR3 is TGTGCCACCCTGGGACAGGCGAATCAGCCCCAGCATTTT. Translated, it gives CATLGQANQPQHF.

The rearrangement links TRBV7-3 to TRBJ2-5; the match to TRBD1 covers 8 bases. Looked up from germline, CDR1 is SGHTA and CDR2 is FQGTGA. Trimming took 2 bases from V and 5 from J; bases not matched to a gene: 7. This CDR3 comprises 15 residues. CDR3 bases: TGTGCCAGCAGCTTAGCAGGGGGCGAGGAGGAGACCCAGTACTTC. Translating gives CASSLAGGEEETQYF.

The chain uses TRBV19 and TRBJ1-3; D perhaps matches TRBD1 (5 bases). CDR3 length equals 14 residues. V lost 6 bases, J lost 0 bases, and 9 bases lay in between. Germline CDR1 LNHDA, CDR2 SQIVND (reference sequence). CDR3 nucleotide sequence: TGTGCCAGTAGAGGCGGGACCTCTGGAAACACCATATATTTT. Translating gives CASRGGTSGNTIYF.

The chain employs TRBV27 and TRBJ2-7; possible D gene TRBD1, 7 bases. V was pared by 5 bases and J by 0 bases, with 23 bases between. There are 18 residues in the CDR3. Germline-derived CDR1 and CDR2 are MNHEY and SMNVEV (reference sequence). The CDR3 region has the DNA TGTGCCAGCAGTCCCCAATCCCCCAGGGGGGTTTACTCCTACGAGCAGTACTTC. Translation gives CASSPQSPRGVYSYEQYF.

The chain carries TRBV29-1 and TRBJ1-1; 10 nucleotides align to TRBD1. Germline assignment: CDR1 SQVTM and CDR2 ANQGSEA. After removal of 6 bases from V and 3 bases from J, the junction contained 7 bases not matched to a gene. The CDR3 is 14 amino acids. This CDR3 reads CSVSDRGAHTEAFF. As DNA, the CDR3 is TGCAGCGTATCGGACAGGGGGGCCCACACTGAAGCTTTCTTT.

The chain couples TRBV10-3 to TRBJ2-1; D is possibly TRBD1 (6 bases). In germline, CDR1 is ENHRY, CDR2 SYGVKD. The CDR3 runs to 14 residues. V was cut by 6 bases and J by 3 bases, with 12 bases left in between. Here the CDR3 reads CAISKTDSYNEQFF. The CDR3 DNA sequence: TGTGCCATCAGCAAAACGGACAGCTACAATGAGCAGTTCTTC.

The V gene is TRBV30, the J gene TRBJ2-5, with a possible D match to TRBD2 (5 bases). The CDR3 extends over 13 amino acids. Trimming took 2 bases from V and 5 from J, leaving 12 bases between them. Germline assignment: CDR1 GTSNPN and CDR2 SVGIG (reference sequence). The CDR3 spells CAWSTTSGETQYF. CDR3 coding DNA: TGTGCCTGGAGTACTACTAGTGGGGAGACCCAGTACTTC.

This clone was observed a few times. The V gene is TRBV25-1, the J gene TRBJ2-7; D perhaps matches TRBD1 (5 bases). This CDR3 region has 13 residues. The V gene lost 2 bases and the J gene lost 5 bases, with 10 bases spanning the gap. The germline V gene encodes CDR1 MGHDK and CDR2 SYGVNS. CDR3 bases: TGTGCCAGCAGTGAAATTGGGGCGGACGAGCAGTACTTC. Its translation: CASSEIGADEQYF.

This clone was picked up one time. One end of the junction varies from germline; a read error may be responsible. V gene TRBV7-9 combines with J gene TRBJ2-1; 15 nucleotides line up with TRBD2. CDR1 and CDR2 (germline): SEHNR, FQNEAQ (reference sequence). The CDR3 sequence is 16 residues long. The CDR3 nucleotides are TGTTCCAGCAGCCCGGGACTAGCGGGGGGATACAATGAGCAGTTCTTC. Its protein is CSSSPGLAGGYNEQFF.

The rearrangement links TRBV4-1 to TRBJ2-5, with 7 bases lining up with TRBD1. With the DNA end fitting TRBJ2-7 better, the J assignment may be wrong. Germline V gene data show CDR1 as MGHRA and CDR2 as YSYEKL. The CDR3 has 15 residues. The CDR3, as DNA: TGCGCCAGCAGCCTTAGACAGGGTTCAAATTACGAGCAGTACTTC. It codes for CASSLRQGSNYEQYF.

The chain has TRBV11-2 and TRBJ2-1; 9 nucleotides match TRBD1. The junction had 4 bases not matched to a gene; V was cut back by 5 bases and J by 2 bases. The CDR3 consists of 15 residues. CDR1 is SGHAT, CDR2 FQNNGV, per germline. In nucleotides, the CDR3 is TGTGCCAGCAGCCCGCGACAGGGGGCCTACAATGAGCAGTTCTTC. This sequence encodes CASSPRQGAYNEQFF.

The J gene is TRBJ2-6, the V gene TRBV2; D not certain. Per germline, CDR1 SNHLY and CDR2 FYNNEI. V dropped 8 bases and J dropped 1 base, with 9 bases sitting between them. The CDR3 covers 14 residues. CDR3 region: CASRFTSGANVLTF. Here the CDR3 DNA reads TGTGCCAGCCGCTTTACATCTGGGGCCAACGTCCTGACTTTC.

The rearrangement joins TRBV7-2 to TRBJ2-7; TRBD2 agrees at 9 bases. Germline V lookup: CDR1 SGHTA, CDR2 FQGNSA. This CDR3 is built from 13 residues. V lost 6 bases to trimming and J lost 2 bases; unmatched junction nucleotides: 2. The DNA for the CDR3 is TGTGCCAGCAGGCTAGCGGGACCCTACGAGCAGTACTTC. This encodes CASRLAGPYEQYF. Together with reference TRBV7-2 and TRBJ2-7, the CDR3 gives the full variable domain: GAGVSQSPSNKVTEKGKDVELRCDPISGHTALYWYRQSLGQGLEFLIYFQGNSAPDKSGLPSDRFSAERTGGSVSTLTIQRTQQEDSAVYLCASRLAGPYEQYFGPGTRLTVT.

This chain connects TRBV27 to TRBJ2-7; 9 bases match TRBD1. The CDR3 is 12 amino acids. J gave up 6 bases and V 6 bases, and 3 bases lay outside the gene matches. CDR1 is MNHEY, CDR2 SMNVEV, per germline (reference sequence). This CDR3 is CASSRTGAEQYF. CDR3 nucleotide sequence: TGTGCCAGCAGCCGGACAGGGGCCGAGCAGTACTTC.

Comments on this clone: At one of its ends the junction is not consistent with the germline gene, which may arise from a read error. The rearrangement joins TRBV7-8 to TRBJ2-1; TRBD2 aligns across 7 bases. CDR1 and CDR2 from the germline V gene are SGHVS and FQNEAQ. This CDR3 contains 16 residues. The CDR3 loop reads CASSVAGFSSYNEQFF. CDR3 nucleotide sequence: TGTGCCAGCAGCGTAGCGGGCTTTAGCTCCTACAATGAGCAGTTCTTC.

This clone came up once. The chain links TRBV13 to TRBJ2-1, with 8 bases fitting TRBD2. Germline values: CDR1 PRHDT, CDR2 FYEKMQ (reference sequence). V trimming: 5 bases; J trimming: 2 bases; junction bases outside the gene matches: 5. The CDR3 contains 15 residues. The CDR3 spells CASSPRLATYNEQFF. The CDR3 DNA sequence: TGTGCCAGCAGCCCTAGACTAGCGACCTACAATGAGCAGTTCTTC.

V is TRBV7-9 and J is TRBJ1-1; D is ambiguous. Germline lookup yields CDR1 SEHNR and CDR2 FQNEAQ (reference sequence). This CDR3 contains 11 residues. V shed 5 bases and J shed 1 base, with 2 bases lying between them. CDR3 sequence (DNA): TGTGCCAGCAGCCGGAACACTGAAGCTTTCTTT. This translates into CASSRNTEAFF.

For this clone: One junction end does not reproduce the germline sequence, and a read error may be involved. This rearrangement joins TRBV7-9 to TRBJ2-1; 11 nucleotides line up with TRBD2. CDR3 size: 11 residues. Germline-derived CDR1 and CDR2 are SEHNR and FQNEAQ (reference sequence). CDR3 in DNA: TGTGCCACCTCGGGGCTAGCGGGGGGTATCTTC. It yields the protein CATSGLAGGIF. Filled out from reference TRBV7-9 and TRBJ2-1, the complete variable domain reads DTGVSQNPRHKITKRGQNVTFRCDPISEHNRLYWYRQTLGQGPEFLTYFQNEAQLEKSRLLSDRFSAERPKGSFSTLEIQRTEQGDSAMYLCATSGLAGGIFGPGTRLTVL.

This clone was picked up a small number of times. The V and J genes are TRBV19 and TRBJ2-7, with 8 positions matching TRBD1. The V gene's germline CDR1 is LNHDA and CDR2 SQIVND (reference sequence). J gave up 2 bases and V 6 bases, and 9 bases lay outside the gene matches. The CDR3 totals 15 residues. The CDR3 loop is CASRSRGLEAYEQYF. Written as DNA, the CDR3 is TGTGCCAGTAGATCCAGGGGGCTGGAGGCCTACGAGCAGTACTTC. The variable domain in full, with the rest retrieved from reference TRBV19 and TRBJ2-7, is DGGITQSPKYLFRKEGQNVTLSCEQNLNHDAMYWYRQDPGQGLRLIYYSQIVNDFQKGDIAEGYSVSREKKESFPLTVTSAQKNPTAFYLCASRSRGLEAYEQYFGPGTRLTVT.

V and J are TRBV6-1 and TRBJ1-1; D gene uncertain. V was clipped by 3 bases and J by 2 bases, with 13 bases between them. The germline gives CDR1 MNHNS, CDR2 SASEGT. The CDR3 contains 15 residues. CDR3 region: CASSDGEVSNTEAFF. The CDR3 DNA reads TGTGCCAGCAGTGATGGGGAGGTATCCAACACTGAAGCTTTCTTT.

The chain uses TRBV27 and TRBJ2-1; TRBD2 matches 8 bases. The CDR3 covers 16 residues. CDR1 MNHEY and CDR2 SMNVEV come from the germline V gene (reference sequence). The V gene end was trimmed by 2 bases and the J gene end by 5 bases; junction bases not matched to a gene: 8. The CDR3 sequence: CASSLISSGGNNEQFF. In DNA, the CDR3 is TGTGCCAGCAGTTTAATAAGTTCGGGGGGGAACAATGAGCAGTTCTTC.

The V call is TRBV2, the J call TRBJ1-2; D not resolved. Germline assignment: CDR1 SNHLY and CDR2 FYNNEI. The CDR3 spans 12 residues. The ends were cut back, 2 bases at V and 3 bases at J, with 4 bases in the middle. DNA of the CDR3: TGTGCCAGCAGTGAACGCGACTATGGCTACACCTTC. Protein product: CASSERDYGYTF. The whole variable domain, filled in from reference TRBV2 and TRBJ1-2, reads EPEVTQTPSHQVTQMGQEVILRCVPISNHLYFYWYRQILGQKVEFLVSFYNNEISEKSEIFDDQFSVERPDGSNFTLKIRSTKLEDSAMYFCASSERDYGYTFGSGTRLTVV.